The rows below give T cell receptor beta chains drawn from one sample of a study of Ad26.COV2.S vaccination and SARS-CoV-2 variants. Measured with immunoSEQ multiplex PCR; TCRdb has only the in-frame clones, and not every one. The sample holds about 400,000 clones; more than 75% are singletons and the top ten take about 3.6%. Material: peripheral blood, obtained in a trial of Ad26.COV2.S vaccine versus placebo. Receptor source: a person aged 18-65 years who received the Ad26.COV2.S COVID-19 vaccine or a placebo. CDR3s include the opening cysteine and the closing phenylalanine or tryptophan. A D gene is named only where the DNA matches it firmly. The size field is filled for only some rows; it gives once, few, many or a size class.

J | size | D | V | DNA | CDR3
TRBJ2-7 | - | - | TRBV6-5 | TGTGCCAGCAGTTACCGGCAGGGATCATTTTACGAGCAGTACTTC | CASSYRQGSFYEQYF
TRBJ2-1 | - | TRBD1 | TRBV12-3/TRBV12-4 | TGTGCCAGCAGTTTCTCCGGGACAGGGGGCCTGTTCTTC | CASSFSGTGGLFF
TRBJ2-3 | - | - | TRBV15 | TGTGCCACCAGCAGAGCCCAGCCCACAGATACGCAGTATTTT | CATSRAQPTDTQYF
TRBJ2-7 | - | TRBD2 | TRBV5-5 | TGTGCCAGCAGCCTAGGGACGGCGCTAGCGGAGATCTCCTACGAGCAGTACTTC | CASSLGTALAEISYEQYF
TRBJ2-7 | - | - | TRBV6-5 | TGTGCCAGCAGTTACGGGGTTCAGGACGAGCAGTACTTC | CASSYGVQDEQYF
TRBJ2-3 | - | - | TRBV28 | TGTGCCAGCAGTTTACCGGGGTACACAGATACGCAGTATTTT | CASSLPGYTDTQYF
TRBJ1-4 | - | - | TRBV19 | TGTGCCAGTAGCCGAAACAGGGAGGGAGATGAAAAACTGTTTTTT | CASSRNREGDEKLFF
TRBJ2-7 | - | - | TRBV2 | TGTGCCGGAAGCAGGTCCTACGAGCAGTACTTC | CAGSRSYEQYF
TRBJ2-5 | once | - | TRBV7-2 | TGTGCCAGCAGCCTGAGGACCCGGGGGACCCAGTACTTC | CASSLRTRGTQYF
TRBJ2-1 | once | - | TRBV7-8 | TGTGCCAGCAGCTTATTCGAGGAAGTCAGAACTTACAATGAGCAGTTCTTC | CASSLFEEVRTYNEQFF